The TCR beta chain described here comes from a study of blood T cells in healthy people across ages. V lost 3 bases and J lost 8, with 10 bases in between. This CDR3 comprises 12 residues. Germline V CDR1 and CDR2: MGHRA, YSYEKL. A J-beta primer mix and a sample-barcoded 5' primer were used in a second PCR of roughly 7 to 12 cycles. Every molecule of cDNA carried a tag from a template-switch adaptor with 12 random nucleotides. TCRdb called the 5' RACE reads again in MiXCR, with one record for every CDR3 protein. The sample carries around 1,000,000 distinct CDR3 sequences, almost 25% recorded once. This sample was shared with a second study, whose subject was T cells of mothers and their children.

The genes are TRBV4-1 and TRBJ1-2; D is unclear. The sequenced sample consisted of blood. The sequence came from a girl aged 2 to 9 in good health. The CDR3 DNA reads as TGCGCCAGCAGCCAGGACTATCAGGGCTACACCTTC. It specifies CASSQDYQGYTF.